This T cell receptor (beta chain) comes out of a study of blood T cell repertoires in COVID-19. Study-wide background: Samples came from the United States, Italy and Spain, spanning acute and convalescent COVID-19. The analysed material was cDNA or gDNA that came from T cells, B-cell-depleted T cells, or PBMCs.

The trim removed 4 bases at V and 0 bases at J, leaving 12 bases unmatched. Per the germline V gene, CDR1 is SGHAT and CDR2 is FQNNGV. This CDR3 comprises 18 residues. As originally analysed: Estimation of nucleated cell counts relied on the amplification of reference gene primers. Clones were read by immunoSEQ multiplex PCR, and TCRdb kept only the in-frame ones, dropping some. Clone size and the V and J calls come from that table; the DNA yielded D and trimming. The sample lists around 220,000 clones, 87% occurring once. The origin of this receptor is a man in his forties with active or convalescent COVID-19. The genes are TRBV11-2 and TRBJ2-3, with 8 bases lining up with TRBD1. The sample was peripheral blood. The CDR3 DNA sequence: TGTGCCAGCAGCTCTCTACGTTCAGGGGGCGGCAGCACAGATACGCAGTATTTT. This codes for CASSSLRSGGGSTDTQYF.